This T cell receptor (beta chain) was identified during a study of blood T cells in healthy people across ages. In terms of origin and age, donors were healthy Caucasian individuals from Russia aged about 6 to 90. This clonotype appeared a few times. What it binds is not known. The authors ran a second PCR of roughly 6 to 12 cycles using a sample-barcoded 5' primer and a J-beta primer mix. A template-switch adaptor containing 12 random nucleotides labeled each cDNA molecule. TCRdb re-called the 5' RACE reads through MiXCR, storing one row per CDR3 protein. The sample records about 1.1 million distinct CDR3 sequences, more than 30% being singletons. The germline gives CDR1 MDHEN, CDR2 SYDVKM. The CDR3 is made up of 14 amino acids. V shed 7 bases and J shed 4 bases, with 15 bases lying between them. Study results and caveats: Both naive CD4+ cell counts and diversity were greater in long-lived donors than in aged donors. Older individuals had lower TCR beta diversity per million T cells (the decline was roughly linear).

The sequencing sample was made of blood. The rearrangement links TRBV28 to TRBJ2-3, with a weak D call TRBD2 (7 bases). This TCR was sampled from a man younger than 35 in good health. The CDR3 DNA reads TGTGCCAGCATTTCGGGGGGCCCCTCAGATACGCAGTATTTT. Amino acids: CASISGGPSDTQYF.